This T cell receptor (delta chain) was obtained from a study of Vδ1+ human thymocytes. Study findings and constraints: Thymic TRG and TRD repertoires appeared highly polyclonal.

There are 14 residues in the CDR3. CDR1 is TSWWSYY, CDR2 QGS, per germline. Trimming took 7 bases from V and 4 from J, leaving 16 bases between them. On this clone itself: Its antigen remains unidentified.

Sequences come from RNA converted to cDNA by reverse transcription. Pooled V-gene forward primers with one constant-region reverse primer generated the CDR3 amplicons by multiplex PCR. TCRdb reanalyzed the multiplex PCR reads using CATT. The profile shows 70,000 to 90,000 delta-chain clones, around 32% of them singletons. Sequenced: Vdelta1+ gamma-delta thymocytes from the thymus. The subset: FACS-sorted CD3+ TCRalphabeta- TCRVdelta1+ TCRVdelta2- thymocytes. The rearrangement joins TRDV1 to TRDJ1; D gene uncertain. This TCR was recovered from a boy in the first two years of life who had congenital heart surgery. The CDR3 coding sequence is TGTGCTCTTGTACTTACCTCGGGGCACGATAAACTCATCTTT. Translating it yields CALVLTSGHDKLIF.